A single sample is the source of the 17 T cell receptor beta chains below, sequenced in a study of blood T cell repertoires in COVID-19. Profiled with immunoSEQ multiplex PCR; TCRdb holds only in-frame clones, not every one. The sample comprises over 150,000 clones, roughly nine tenths of which are singletons, and 1.5% to 2% rests with the top ten. Sequencing was carried out using peripheral blood. The receptors come from a man between 18 and 29 years old who had recovered from COVID-19.

The chain carries TRBV6-6 and TRBJ1-6; 12 nucleotides match TRBD1. The V gene's germline CDR1 is MNHNY and CDR2 SVGAGI (reference sequence). The CDR3 is 17 residues long. The V and J ends lost 5 bases and 6 bases, in that order; junction bases with no gene match: 8. The chain's CDR3 is CASSLTGTGGRNSPLHF. DNA of the CDR3: TGTGCCAGCAGTCTAACCGGGACAGGGGGCCGTAATTCACCCCTCCACTTT.

This clone was found once. The CDR3 loop is CASSYSTRGPNYGYTF. The CDR3 DNA reads as TGTGCCAGCAGTTACTCGACCAGGGGGCCTAACTATGGCTACACCTTC. V is TRBV6-5 and J is TRBJ1-2; TRBD1 matches at 8 bases. Losses at the gene ends were 0 bases for V and 0 bases for J; bases not matched to a gene: 3. Germline V gives CDR1 MNHEY, CDR2 SVGAGI. CDR3 length: 16 amino acids.

This clone occurred a few times. The J gene is TRBJ1-2, the V gene TRBV4-1, with 8 bases matching TRBD1. V lost 4 bases, J lost 4 bases, and 8 bases stayed unmatched. Germline V gives CDR1 MGHRA, CDR2 YSYEKL. The CDR3 extends over 15 amino acids. CDR3 sequence: CASSPGQGKGYGYTF. Written as DNA, the CDR3 is TGCGCCAGCAGCCCTGGACAGGGCAAAGGCTATGGCTACACCTTC.

This clone was seen a few times. J is TRBJ1-1 and V is TRBV5-1; D is undetermined. The length of the CDR3 is 13 residues. V lost 2 bases to trimming and J lost 0 bases, with 5 bases between them. CDR1 is SGHRS and CDR2 is YFSETQ in the germline V gene. Here the CDR3 reads CASSFQVNTEAFF. CDR3 in DNA: TGCGCCAGCAGCTTTCAGGTGAACACTGAAGCTTTCTTT.

There are a few counts of this clone. This chain uses TRBV6-5 with TRBJ1-3; tentative D call: TRBD1 (6 bases). The germline gives CDR1 MNHEY, CDR2 SVGAGI. This CDR3 comprises 16 residues. The V end was cut by 2 bases, the J end by 4 bases, with 15 bases between. DNA of the CDR3: TGTGCCAGCAGTTACCCACGGACAGATCGGGGAAACACCATATATTTT. It codes for CASSYPRTDRGNTIYF.

The chain joins TRBV7-2 to TRBJ1-3; D is undetermined. The V and J ends lost 5 bases and 5 bases respectively, with 13 bases between them. This CDR3 contains 14 residues. The germline CDR1 and CDR2 sequences are SGHTA and FQGNSA. The CDR3 loop is CASSPGTARNTIYF. DNA for the CDR3: TGTGCCAGCAGCCCAGGTACAGCAAGAAACACCATATATTTT.

The chain is built from TRBV11-2 and TRBJ2-7; 7 nucleotides agree with TRBD2. The V gene end was trimmed by 5 bases and the J gene end by 7 bases; junction bases not matched to a gene: 11. The CDR3 contains 14 residues. Looked up from germline, CDR1 is SGHAT and CDR2 is FQNNGV. The CDR3 spells CASSPVAGVEEQYF. CDR3 nucleotide sequence: TGTGCCAGCAGCCCCGTTGCGGGAGTAGAGGAGCAGTACTTC.

This chain links TRBV2 with TRBJ1-2; D ambiguous. The germline V gene has CDR1 SNHLY and CDR2 FYNNEI. V was trimmed by 7 bases and J by 1 base, leaving 10 bases between them. The CDR3 totals 13 residues. DNA of the CDR3: TGTGCCAGCACCCCGGGATTTAACTATGGCTACACCTTC. It encodes CASTPGFNYGYTF.

The chain couples TRBV9 to TRBJ2-3; tentatively, D is TRBD2 (5 bases). There are 14 residues in the CDR3. The ends were cut back, 0 bases at V and 5 bases at J, with 10 bases in the middle. Per germline, CDR1 SGDLS and CDR2 YYNGEE. As DNA, the CDR3 is TGTGCCAGCAGCGTAGGACTACCACAAGATACGCAGTATTTT. Encoded protein: CASSVGLPQDTQYF. The whole variable domain, filled in from reference TRBV9 and TRBJ2-3, reads DSGVTQTPKHLITATGQRVTLRCSPRSGDLSVYWYQQSLDQGLQFLIQYYNGEERAKGNILERFSAQQFPDLHSELNLSSLELGDSALYFCASSVGLPQDTQYFGPGTRLTVL.

The gene calls are TRBV5-4 and TRBJ2-5, with D perhaps matching TRBD1 (6 bases). The CDR3 runs 13 residues. V shed 5 bases and J shed 0 bases, with 8 bases lying between them. Germline V gene lookup returns CDR1 SGHNT and CDR2 YYREEE (reference sequence). The CDR3 here is CASRDRNQETQYF. CDR3 sequence (DNA): TGTGCCAGCAGGGACAGAAACCAAGAGACCCAGTACTTC.

V gene TRBV4-1 combines with J gene TRBJ1-2; D is unresolved. The length of the CDR3 is 14 residues. Germline loops: CDR1 MGHRA, CDR2 YSYEKL. Trimming removed 2 bases at V and 8 bases at J, with 15 bases between. CDR3: CASSQLNERQGYTF. In DNA, the CDR3 is TGCGCCAGCAGCCAACTAAACGAGAGGCAGGGCTACACCTTC.

J is TRBJ2-3 and V is TRBV7-6; D is possibly TRBD1 (6 bases). Germline CDR1 reads SGHVS; CDR2 reads FNYEAQ. There are 17 residues in the CDR3. Trimming took off 1 base at V and 0 bases at J, with 14 bases between the two ends. CDR3: CASSLDVYRGSTDTQYF. The CDR3 DNA is TGTGCCAGCAGCTTAGACGTTTATAGGGGGAGCACAGATACGCAGTATTTT.

The V call is TRBV9, the J call TRBJ2-5; 10 bases map to TRBD1. The junction had 2 bases not matched to a gene; V was cut back by 2 bases and J by 1 base. This CDR3 contains 15 residues. Germline CDR1 and CDR2: SGDLS and YYNGEE. The CDR3 here is CASSVGTGAQETQYF. CDR3 nucleotides: TGTGCCAGCAGCGTCGGGACAGGGGCCCAAGAGACCCAGTACTTC. Variable domain in full (rest from reference TRBV9 and TRBJ2-5): DSGVTQTPKHLITATGQRVTLRCSPRSGDLSVYWYQQSLDQGLQFLIQYYNGEERAKGNILERFSAQQFPDLHSELNLSSLELGDSALYFCASSVGTGAQETQYFGPGTRLLVL.

V and J are TRBV2 and TRBJ2-7; 11 bases agree with TRBD2. Germline values: CDR1 SNHLY, CDR2 FYNNEI. The CDR3 is made up of 17 amino acids. The V gene end was trimmed by 6 bases and the J gene end by 1 base; junction bases not matched to a gene: 11. The CDR3 protein is CASRWKGGTSGSYEQYF. The CDR3 DNA follows: TGTGCCAGCAGGTGGAAGGGGGGGACTAGCGGATCCTACGAGCAGTACTTC.

The chain is built from TRBV20-1 and TRBJ2-7; maybe TRBD2 (5 bases). The CDR3 has 14 residues. Germline V gene lookup returns CDR1 DFQATT and CDR2 SNEGSKA (reference sequence). V was shortened by 3 bases and J by 0 bases, with 12 bases between the two germline ends. CDR3 in DNA: TGCAGTGCTAGTCTAGCACCGAGCTCCTACGAGCAGTACTTC. This gives the protein CSASLAPSSYEQYF.

This chain links TRBV4-3 with TRBJ1-1; TRBD1 is a possible D gene (5 bases). This CDR3 comprises 14 residues. In germline, CDR1 is LGHNA, CDR2 YSLEER. Trimming shortened V by 3 bases and J by 3 bases, and 11 bases separated the two germline ends. CDR3 bases: TGCGCCAGCAGCCAGTCCGAAGGGGACACTGAAGCTTTCTTT. As protein: CASSQSEGDTEAFF.

This rearrangement joins TRBV25-1 to TRBJ1-1; perhaps TRBD1 as D (6 bases). V dropped 4 bases and J dropped 5 bases, with 17 bases sitting between them. CDR3 length equals 15 residues. The germline V gene has CDR1 MGHDK and CDR2 SYGVNS. The CDR3 protein is CASSGLTGSRTEAFF. In DNA form, the CDR3 reads TGTGCCAGCAGTGGGCTCACAGGGTCGCGAACTGAAGCTTTCTTT. Looking up the rest from reference TRBV25-1 and TRBJ1-1 gives the full variable domain: EADIYQTPRYLVIGTGKKITLECSQTMGHDKMYWYQQDPGMELHLIHYSYGVNSTEKGDLSSESTVSRIRTEHFPLTLESARPSHTSQYLCASSGLTGSRTEAFFGQGTRLTVV.